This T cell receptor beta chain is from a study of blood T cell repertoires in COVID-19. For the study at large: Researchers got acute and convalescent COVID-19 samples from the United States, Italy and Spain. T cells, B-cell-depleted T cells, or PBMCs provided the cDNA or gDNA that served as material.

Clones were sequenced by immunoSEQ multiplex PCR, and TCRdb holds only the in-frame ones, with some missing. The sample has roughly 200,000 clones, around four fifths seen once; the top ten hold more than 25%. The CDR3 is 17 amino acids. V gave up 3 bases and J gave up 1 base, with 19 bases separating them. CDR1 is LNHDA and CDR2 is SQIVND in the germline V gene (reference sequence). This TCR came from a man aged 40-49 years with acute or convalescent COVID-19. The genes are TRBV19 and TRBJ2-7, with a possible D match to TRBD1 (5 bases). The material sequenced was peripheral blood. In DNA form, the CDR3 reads TGTGCCAGTAGTATCGACCCCGGACACCGTGGGTCCTACGAGCAGTACTTC. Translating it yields CASSIDPGHRGSYEQYF.